The rows below give T cell receptor beta chains drawn from one sample of a study of brain T cells in children with intractable seizures. Generated by immunoSEQ multiplex PCR, the TCRdb table keeps only in-frame clones and is missing some. This sample has about 80,000 clones, with around 91% found just once. This sample comprised peripheral blood, obtained at surgery. The receptors were gathered from a girl aged 2 to 10 with Rasmussen encephalitis and intractable seizures. Both conserved end residues are part of each CDR3. The D gene is left open where the match is weak. Clone size is shown for a subset of rows, as once, few, many or a class of expanded clone.

CDR3aa,CDR3nt,j_gene,v_gene,d_gene,abundance
CASSQDRSYEQYF,TGTGCCAGCAGCCAAGACCGGTCCTACGAGCAGTACTTC,TRBJ2-7,TRBV3-1/TRBV3-2,.,.
CASSEAQGTGGRGEAFF,TGTGCCAGCAGTGAAGCGCAGGGGACAGGGGGTAGGGGTGAAGCTTTCTTT,TRBJ1-1,TRBV6-1,TRBD1,.
CASSLGQGLYNEQFF,TGTGCCAGCAGCTTAGGACAGGGGCTTTACAATGAGCAGTTCTTC,TRBJ2-1,TRBV11-2,TRBD1,.
CASNPGRNSNQPQHF,TGTGCCAGCAATCCCGGACGTAATAGCAATCAGCCCCAGCATTTT,TRBJ1-5,TRBV6-6,.,.
CASSLTSGYNEQFF,TGTGCCAGCAGTTTGACTAGCGGCTACAATGAGCAGTTCTTC,TRBJ2-1,TRBV27,TRBD2,.
CASRTGDGYTF,TGTGCCAGTAGAACAGGGGACGGCTACACCTTC,TRBJ1-2,TRBV6-5,TRBD1,.
CASSPVIRETQYF,TGTGCCAGCAGTCCCGTGATCAGAGAGACCCAGTACTTC,TRBJ2-5,TRBV6-5,.,.
CASSLQRNTEAFF,TGTGCCAGCAGCTTGCAGCGTAACACTGAAGCTTTCTTT,TRBJ1-1,TRBV5-5,.,.
CSASAGQRNQPQHF,TGCAGTGCTAGTGCAGGGCAGCGCAATCAGCCCCAGCATTTT,TRBJ1-5,TRBV20-1,.,.
CASGIGTSGRVADTQYF,TGTGCTAGTGGTATCGGGACTAGCGGGAGGGTAGCAGATACGCAGTATTTT,TRBJ2-3,TRBV12-5,TRBD2,.
CASRGRAEGDTQYF,TGTGCCAGCAGGGGGAGGGCCGAGGGAGATACGCAGTATTTT,TRBJ2-3,TRBV11-3,TRBD2,.
CASSDSAGSTDTQYF,TGTGCCAGCAGTGACTCTGCGGGAAGCACAGATACGCAGTATTTT,TRBJ2-3,TRBV6-4,.,.
CATTGSDTQYF,TGCGCCACCACAGGGAGTGATACGCAGTATTTT,TRBJ2-3,TRBV10-2,.,.
CASSLGLAINYEQYF,TGTGCCAGCAGCTTAGGGCTAGCGATTAACTACGAGCAGTACTTC,TRBJ2-7,TRBV7-2,.,.
CASSVAGTGVVYGYTF,TGTGCCAGTAGTGTCGCCGGGACAGGGGTCGTCTATGGCTACACCTTC,TRBJ1-2,TRBV19,TRBD1,once
CASSEGLNYGYTF,TGCGCCAGCAGTGAGGGCCTGAACTATGGCTACACCTTC,TRBJ1-2,TRBV10-1,.,.
CASSLGRSSYEQYF,TGTGCCAGCAGCTTAGGAAGGAGCTCCTACGAGCAGTACTTC,TRBJ2-7,TRBV7-9,.,once
CASRLTEGEAFF,TGTGCCAGCAGACTGACAGAAGGTGAAGCTTTCTTT,TRBJ1-1,TRBV6-6,.,once
CASSIDRSNYGYTF,TGTGCCAGCAGCATTGACAGGTCCAACTATGGCTACACCTTC,TRBJ1-2,TRBV21-1,.,.
CASSGGSQETQYF,TGCGCCAGCAGTGGGGGGTCCCAAGAGACCCAGTACTTC,TRBJ2-5,TRBV10-1,.,.
CASSLEGLKETQYF,TGCGCCAGCAGCTTGGAGGGGTTAAAAGAGACCCAGTACTTC,TRBJ2-5,TRBV5-1,.,.
CASSLARRSQETQYF,TGCGCCAGCAGCTTGGCGCGGAGGAGCCAAGAGACCCAGTACTTC,TRBJ2-5,TRBV5-1,.,.
CASNGPGVSNQPQHF,TGTGCCAGCAACGGCCCCGGGGTAAGCAATCAGCCCCAGCATTTT,TRBJ1-5,TRBV28,.,.
CASSPVVGSYAEQYF,TGTGCCAGCAGTCCTGTTGTTGGCTCCTATGCCGAGCAGTACTTC,TRBJ2-7,TRBV27,.,.
CAIREGSYEQFF,TGTGCCATCAGAGAAGGGTCTTATGAGCAGTTCTTC,TRBJ2-1,TRBV10-3,.,.
CASSLTGPDTEAFF,TGTGCCAGCAGCTTAACGGGACCGGACACTGAAGCTTTCTTT,TRBJ1-1,TRBV7-3,.,few
CASSLDLGNQPQHF,TGTGCCAGCAGCTTAGACCTAGGCAATCAGCCCCAGCATTTT,TRBJ1-5,TRBV7-6,.,.
CASSYTGGTEAFF,TGTGCCAGCAGCTATACAGGGGGCACTGAAGCTTTCTTT,TRBJ1-1,TRBV12-3/TRBV12-4,TRBD1,.
CASSLHRGPNTDTQYF,TGTGCCAGCAGCCTACACCGGGGACCCAACACAGATACGCAGTATTTT,TRBJ2-3,TRBV5-5,.,.
CASSGAAEVAEAFF,TGCGCCAGCAGTGGGGCTGCTGAAGTCGCTGAAGCTTTCTTT,TRBJ1-1,TRBV10-2,.,.
CASSYSTGLVYGYTF,TGTGCCAGCAGCTACTCGACAGGTTTGGTCTATGGCTACACCTTC,TRBJ1-2,TRBV7-9,.,.
CASSIEGQLSSYNSPLHF,TGTGCCAGTAGTATAGAGGGACAGCTCAGCTCCTATAATTCACCCCTCCACTTT,TRBJ1-6,TRBV19,TRBD1,.
CASSLERYNSPLHF,TGTGCCAGCAGCTTGGAAAGATATAATTCACCCCTCCACTTT,TRBJ1-6,TRBV5-4,.,.
CASSPRSGALINYGYTF,TGTGCCAGCTCACCACGGTCAGGGGCCCTTATTAACTATGGCTACACCTTC,TRBJ1-2,TRBV18,.,.
CASSQDPGALPGELFF,TGTGCCAGCAGCCAAGATCCGGGGGCCTTGCCCGGGGAGCTGTTTTTT,TRBJ2-2,TRBV14,.,.
CASSLATGGLDEQYF,TGTGCCAGCAGCTTAGCGACGGGAGGACTAGACGAGCAGTACTTC,TRBJ2-7,TRBV7-6,TRBD2,.
CASSPSSGHKNTEAFF,TGTGCCAGCAGTCCCAGCTCGGGACATAAGAACACTGAAGCTTTCTTT,TRBJ1-1,TRBV27,.,.
CASSAQTGSYGYTF,TGTGCCAGTAGTGCCCAAACAGGGAGCTATGGCTACACCTTC,TRBJ1-2,TRBV19,.,.
CASSLMGAGNTEAFF,TGTGCCAGCAGTTTAATGGGGGCGGGGAACACTGAAGCTTTCTTT,TRBJ1-1,TRBV28,.,.
CASSEVWWDRNTGELFF,TGTGCCAGCAGTGAAGTGTGGTGGGACAGAAACACCGGGGAGCTGTTTTTT,TRBJ2-2,TRBV6-1,TRBD1,.
CASSSGWGLAGAKNEQFF,TGTGCCAGCAGCTCTGGGTGGGGACTAGCGGGGGCCAAGAATGAGCAGTTCTTC,TRBJ2-1,TRBV5-4,TRBD2,.
CSAEHQETQYF,TGCAGTGCTGAACACCAAGAGACCCAGTACTTC,TRBJ2-5,TRBV20-1,.,.
CASSYTAGQPQHF,TGTGCCAGCAGTTACACGGCGGGTCAGCCCCAGCATTTT,TRBJ1-5,TRBV6-5,.,.
CSVDVEAFF,TGCAGCGTTGATGTCGAAGCTTTCTTT,TRBJ1-1,TRBV29-1,.,once
CASKVRGPNEKLFF,TGTGCCAGCAAGGTTCGCGGACCTAATGAAAAACTGTTTTTT,TRBJ1-4,TRBV2,.,.
CASSSRGSVYNEQFF,TGTGCCAGCAGCTCCCGCGGGAGCGTCTACAATGAGCAGTTCTTC,TRBJ2-1,TRBV11-3,TRBD2,.
CASTLRSDRGYQETQYF,TGTGCCAGCACCCTACGTTCGGACCGGGGGTACCAAGAGACCCAGTACTTC,TRBJ2-5,TRBV3-1/TRBV3-2,.,.
CASEEQGLGTGELFF,TGTGCCAGCGAGGAACAGGGTCTAGGTACCGGGGAGCTGTTTTTT,TRBJ2-2,TRBV6-5,.,.